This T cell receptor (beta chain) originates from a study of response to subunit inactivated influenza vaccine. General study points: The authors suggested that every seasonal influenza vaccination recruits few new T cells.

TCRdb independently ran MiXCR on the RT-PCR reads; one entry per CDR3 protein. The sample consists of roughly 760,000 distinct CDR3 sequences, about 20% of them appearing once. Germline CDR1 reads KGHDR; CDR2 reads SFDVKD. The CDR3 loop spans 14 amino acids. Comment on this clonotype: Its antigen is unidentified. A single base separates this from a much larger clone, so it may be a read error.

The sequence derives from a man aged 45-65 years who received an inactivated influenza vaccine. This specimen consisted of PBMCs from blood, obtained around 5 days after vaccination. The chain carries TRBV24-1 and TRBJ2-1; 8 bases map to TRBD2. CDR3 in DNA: TGTGTCACCGATGCGGGGGGCGAAAACAATGAGCAGTTCTTC. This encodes CVTDAGGENNEQFF.